The 27 T cell receptor beta chains given below trace back to one sample, sequenced in a study of early T cells in non-severe SARS-CoV-2 infection. TCRdb recomputed calls from the 5' RACE reads with MiXCR, one row per CDR3 protein. The sample consists of more than 75,000 distinct CDR3 sequences, 14% of them appearing once. The sample taken for sequencing was whole blood. The source is an adult who was a healthcare worker with PCR-confirmed SARS-CoV-2 infection or an uninfected control (not recorded which).

This clonotype showed up just a few times. This is likely a read error, given that the CDR3 carries no conserved phenylalanine or tryptophan at its end. The V gene is TRBV11-2, the J gene TRBJ1-4, with D possibly matching TRBD1 (5 bases). This CDR3 is built from 14 residues. Germline V gene lookup returns CDR1 SGHAT and CDR2 FQNNGV. Trimming left V 5 bases short and J 4 bases short, with 11 bases between. The CDR3 is CASSERGVNEKLFL. In nucleotides, the CDR3 is TGTGCCAGCAGCGAGAGGGGCGTTAATGAAAAACTGTTTTTA.

The chain has TRBV27 and TRBJ2-4; D may be TRBD1 (6 bases). CDR3 length: 14 residues. V dropped 3 bases and J dropped 9 bases, with 15 bases sitting between them. CDR1 is MNHEY, CDR2 SMNVEV, per germline (reference sequence). CDR3 in DNA: TGTGCCAGCAGTTTGATGGGGGCTGAGGGCATTCAGTACTTC. Protein product: CASSLMGAEGIQYF.

The rearrangement joins TRBV28 to TRBJ1-1, with D perhaps matching TRBD1 (5 bases). The V gene's germline CDR1 is MDHEN and CDR2 SYDVKM. V was shortened by 5 bases and J by 0 bases, with 13 bases between the two germline ends. The CDR3 contains 15 residues. The CDR3 nucleotides read TGTGCCAGCAGTCCCCCGGGACGGATGAACACTGAAGCTTTCTTT. This sequence encodes CASSPPGRMNTEAFF. Using reference TRBV28 and TRBJ1-1 for the parts outside the CDR3, the full variable domain is DVKVTQSSRYLVKRTGEKVFLECVQDMDHENMFWYRQDPGLGLRLIYFSYDVKMKEKGDIPEGYSVSREKKERFSLILESASTNQTSMYLCASSPPGRMNTEAFFGQGTRLTVV.

This clonotype was counted between two and nine times. The chain combines TRBV9 with TRBJ2-2; D is undetermined. Germline V lookup: CDR1 SGDLS, CDR2 YYNGEE. Trimming stripped 0 bases from V and 7 bases from J, with 13 bases between. This CDR3 region has 15 residues. The CDR3 protein is CASSVVIGNGGELFF. CDR3 nucleotides: TGTGCCAGCAGCGTAGTCATAGGGAACGGCGGGGAGCTGTTTTTT. Complete variable domain (other parts from reference TRBV9 and TRBJ2-2): DSGVTQTPKHLITATGQRVTLRCSPRSGDLSVYWYQQSLDQGLQFLIQYYNGEERAKGNILERFSAQQFPDLHSELNLSSLELGDSALYFCASSVVIGNGGELFFGEGSRLTVL.

This sequence joins TRBV5-1 and TRBJ2-3; 12 nucleotides match TRBD2. V was clipped by 4 bases and J by 2 bases; unmatched bases: 5. The CDR3 has 16 residues. Germline CDR1 SGHRS, CDR2 YFSETQ. The CDR3 sequence is CASSGRLAGATDTQYF. The CDR3 region has the DNA TGCGCCAGCAGCGGAAGACTAGCGGGGGCCACAGATACGCAGTATTTT.

The V and J genes are TRBV6-4 and TRBJ2-2, with a possible D match to TRBD2 (6 bases). With 6 bases removed from V and 5 bases from J, the gap between germline ends came to 13 bases. The CDR3 sequence is 14 residues long. Germline CDR1 MRHNA, CDR2 SNTAGT. CDR3 bases: TGTGCCAGCAGAATGGAGGGGAGGACCGGGGAGCTGTTTTTT. This encodes CASRMEGRTGELFF.

This chain connects TRBV5-1 to TRBJ1-4; 10 bases are shared with TRBD1. V gave up 0 bases and J gave up 8 bases; unmatched junction bases: 4. The CDR3 spans 15 residues. CDR1 and CDR2 (germline): SGHRS, YFSETQ. The chain's CDR3 is CASSLEGQGEEKLFF. Here the CDR3 DNA reads TGCGCCAGCAGCTTGGAAGGACAGGGGGAAGAAAAACTGTTTTTT.

This clonotype was detected only a few times. The chain couples TRBV7-8 to TRBJ2-5; D not resolved. This CDR3 region has 13 residues. Germline V gene lookup returns CDR1 SGHVS and CDR2 FQNEAQ. V lost 1 base to trimming and J lost 3 bases, with 6 bases between them. The CDR3 coding sequence is TGTGCCAGCAGCTTAGTTTGGAAAGAGACCCAGTACTTC. This gives the protein CASSLVWKETQYF.

The chain joins TRBV10-3 to TRBJ2-2; 8 bases match TRBD2. The CDR3 consists of 15 residues. The trim removed 6 bases at V and 2 bases at J, leaving 5 bases unmatched. The germline V gene encodes CDR1 ENHRY and CDR2 SYGVKD. The CDR3 coding sequence is TGTGCCATCAGACCAGCGGGGGCCAACACCGGGGAGCTGTTTTTT. It codes for CAIRPAGANTGELFF.

CDR3: CSVARGPADTQYF. In DNA form, the CDR3 reads TGCAGCGTGGCGAGGGGCCCGGCAGATACGCAGTATTTT. This chain connects TRBV29-1 to TRBJ2-3, with D possibly called TRBD1 or TRBD2 (5 bases each). Germline values: CDR1 SQVTM, CDR2 ANQGSEA. The germline V and J ends were trimmed by 6 bases and 4 bases, with 14 bases remaining between them. CDR3 length equals 13 residues.

A few counts support this clonotype. The rearrangement uses TRBV5-1 and TRBJ2-7, with D maybe TRBD1 (5 bases). This CDR3 comprises 14 residues. Per the germline V gene, CDR1 is SGHRS and CDR2 is YFSETQ. V gave up 1 base and J gave up 2 bases, with 10 bases separating them. CDR3 bases: TGCGCCAGCAGCTTGTCCAGGGATCCCTACGAGCAGTACTTC. Translation: CASSLSRDPYEQYF.

This clonotype was counted a few times. The chain recombines TRBV27 with TRBJ1-1; TRBD1 agrees at 8 bases. The CDR3 has 12 amino acids. Germline V gene sequence: CDR1 MNHEY, CDR2 SMNVEV (reference sequence). V shed 8 bases, J shed 11 bases, and the junction held 10 bases outside the gene matches. The chain's CDR3 is CASGRTGFDAFF. CDR3 bases: TGTGCCAGCGGAAGGACAGGGTTTGACGCTTTCTTT.

This clonotype has a handful of counts. A junction boundary mismatches the germline segment, possibly from a read error. This chain links TRBV7-7 with TRBJ1-4, with 7 bases lining up with TRBD1. Germline V gene data show CDR1 as SSHAT and CDR2 as FNYEAQ (reference sequence). This CDR3 has 13 amino acids. The CDR3 coding sequence is TGTGCTAGCAGCCCAGGGGGTGCTGAAAAACTGTTTTTT. Amino acid sequence: CASSPGGAEKLFF. Using reference TRBV7-7 and TRBJ1-4 for the parts outside the CDR3, the full variable domain is GAGVSQSPRYKVTKRGQDVTLRCDPISSHATLYWYQQALGQGPEFLTYFNYEAQPDKSGLPSDRFSAERPEGSISTLTIQRTEQRDSAMYRCASSPGGAEKLFFGSGTQLSVL.

This clonotype came up a few times. The junction shows a germline mismatch at one end, possibly a read error. The chain couples TRBV7-2 to TRBJ1-6; D might be TRBD1 (5 bases). The CDR3 contains 17 residues. Germline lookup yields CDR1 SGHTA and CDR2 FQGNSA. The CDR3 DNA reads as TGTGCCAGCAGCCTAGCGGGGGGGAGCTCCTATAATTCACCCCTCCACTTT. This translates into CASSLAGGSSYNSPLHF.

This clonotype was seen at least ten times. The chain recombines TRBV7-9 with TRBJ1-2, with D perhaps TRBD1 (5 bases). The ends were cut back, 2 bases at V and 7 bases at J, with 14 bases in the middle. Germline-derived CDR1 and CDR2 are SEHNR and FQNEAQ (reference sequence). This CDR3 has 14 residues. This CDR3 is CASSLPPGEGGYTF. CDR3 nucleotides: TGTGCCAGCAGCTTACCCCCGGGGGAGGGTGGCTACACCTTC.

This chain links TRBV7-2 with TRBJ1-1; D uncertain. Looked up from germline, CDR1 is SGHTA and CDR2 is FQGNSA. V was pared by 3 bases and J by 5 bases, with 7 bases between. The CDR3 contains 12 residues. CDR3 nucleotide sequence: TGTGCCAGCAGCTTTTTTGGTACTGAAGCTTTCTTT. It translates to CASSFFGTEAFF. Looking up the rest from reference TRBV7-2 and TRBJ1-1 gives the full variable domain: GAGVSQSPSNKVTEKGKDVELRCDPISGHTALYWYRQSLGQGLEFLIYFQGNSAPDKSGLPSDRFSAERTGGSVSTLTIQRTQQEDSAVYLCASSFFGTEAFFGQGTRLTVV.

The genes are TRBV11-2 and TRBJ2-7; D remains ambiguous. The CDR3 length is 13 residues. The germline CDR1 and CDR2 sequences are SGHAT and FQNNGV. The V gene lost 4 bases and the J gene lost 1 base, with 8 bases spanning the gap. CDR3 sequence reads: CASSSAQSYEQYF. CDR3 sequence (DNA): TGTGCCAGCAGCTCAGCCCAGTCCTACGAGCAGTACTTC.

The V and J genes are TRBV29-1 and TRBJ2-7; D not resolved. Germline V CDR1 and CDR2: SQVTM, ANQGSEA. The germline V and J ends were trimmed by 4 bases and 3 bases, with 4 bases remaining between them. This CDR3 comprises 10 residues. In DNA, the CDR3 is TGCAGCGTTGGGGACTACGAGCAGTACTTC. This gives the protein CSVGDYEQYF.

The chain links TRBV7-2 to TRBJ2-2; 8 positions agree with TRBD2. Losses at the gene ends were 4 bases for V and 1 base for J; bases not matched to a gene: 2. The CDR3 is made up of 15 amino acids. Looked up from germline, CDR1 is SGHTA and CDR2 is FQGNSA. This chain's CDR3 is CASSSGLGNTGELFF. CDR3 nucleotide sequence: TGTGCCAGCAGCTCGGGACTAGGGAACACCGGGGAGCTGTTTTTT.

The V call is TRBV12-3 or TRBV12-4, the J call TRBJ2-5; D remains unclear. CDR3 length: 14 residues. V gave up 1 base and J gave up 2 bases, with 8 bases separating them. DNA of the CDR3: TGTGCCAGCAGTTTAGGGGCGGTGCAAGAGACCCAGTACTTC. Translating gives CASSLGAVQETQYF.

This clonotype appeared many times. The chain joins TRBV6-6 to TRBJ2-3, with 7 bases that match TRBD2. This CDR3 is built from 16 residues. Germline V lookup: CDR1 MNHNY, CDR2 SVGAGI (reference sequence). The J segment lost 2 bases and the V segment lost 6 bases, leaving 11 bases of the junction unmatched. CDR3 coding DNA: TGTGCCAGCAGGTCTATCGACGGGGGGACCACAGATACGCAGTATTTT. It encodes CASRSIDGGTTDTQYF.

This chain joins TRBV9 and TRBJ1-4; D remains unclear. The germline V gene encodes CDR1 SGDLS and CDR2 YYNGEE. The CDR3 has 14 residues. Trimming took 2 bases from V and 8 from J, leaving 13 bases between them. The CDR3, as DNA: TGTGCCAGCAGCGTTTCGAAGGGAGAAGAAAAACTGTTTTTT. It yields the protein CASSVSKGEEKLFF.

The chain is built from TRBV13 and TRBJ1-3; D call uncertain. CDR1 is PRHDT, CDR2 FYEKMQ, per germline (reference sequence). The CDR3 covers 14 residues. Trimming cost V 5 bases and J 4 bases, with 12 bases left between them. CDR3 bases: TGTGCCAGCAGCATAGCCGGCCGAGGAAACACCATATATTTT. It codes for CASSIAGRGNTIYF. The full variable domain, completed using reference TRBV13 and TRBJ1-3, is AAGVIQSPRHLIKEKRETATLKCYPIPRHDTVYWYQQGPGQDPQFLISFYEKMQSDKGSIPDRFSAQQFSDYHSELNMSSLELGDSALYFCASSIAGRGNTIYFGEGSWLTVV.

This chain's CDR3 is CASSLEGYTGELFF. The DNA for the CDR3 is TGTGCCAGCAGCTTAGAGGGGTACACCGGGGAGCTGTTTTTT. V is TRBV7-3 and J is TRBJ2-2; D is possibly TRBD1 or TRBD2 (5 bases each). The germline V gene has CDR1 SGHTA and CDR2 FQGTGA. V lost 2 bases, J lost 3 bases, and 7 bases lay in between. The CDR3 extends over 14 amino acids.

The table lists this clonotype with a few counts. V usage is TRBV5-1 and J usage is TRBJ1-1; unclear D gene. The CDR3 has 15 amino acids. Germline CDR1 and CDR2: SGHRS and YFSETQ. V was trimmed by 0 bases and J by 6 bases, leaving 15 bases between them. The CDR3 bases are TGCGCCAGCAGCTTGGAGGGCAGGATAGGCGCTGAAGCTTTCTTT. It translates to CASSLEGRIGAEAFF.

This chain connects TRBV28 to TRBJ1-2, with D unclear. The ends were cut back, 5 bases at V and 7 bases at J, with 8 bases in the middle. The CDR3 runs 11 residues. Germline CDR1 and CDR2: MDHEN and SYDVKM. The CDR3 DNA sequence: TGTGCCAGCAGTCCCCACCCTGGCTACACCTTC. Translation: CASSPHPGYTF.

This clonotype was counted ten times or more. J is TRBJ1-5 and V is TRBV2; TRBD1 is a possible D gene (5 bases). The germline CDR1 and CDR2 sequences are SNHLY and FYNNEI. V lost 10 bases to trimming and J lost 4 bases, with 17 bases between them. The CDR3 consists of 14 residues. CDR3 coding DNA: TGTGCCACTTGTCTGGAGAGGGGTAATCAGCCCCAGCATTTT. It encodes CATCLERGNQPQHF.